This T cell receptor beta chain comes out of a study of shared clonotypes between healthy human individuals. TCRdb's table, derived via immunoSEQ multiplex PCR, lists solely in-frame clones and lacks some. Here the sample spans more than 400,000 clones, 81% being singletons. General observations from the study: Few donors restricted represented genetic and exposure-history diversity.

Germline V CDR1 and CDR2: LNHNV, YYDKDF (reference sequence). This CDR3 is 15 amino acids long. Trimming removed 5 bases from V and 8 bases from J; junction bases left unmatched: 13. This clone was detected a few times. Its antigen is undetermined. Sample: PBMCs. The origin of this receptor is a woman in her forties in good health. Some clones in this sample may be carry-over from other donors' samples. V gene TRBV15 combines with J gene TRBJ1-2, with TRBD1 matching over 8 bases. The CDR3, as DNA: TGTGCCACCAGCCGTAGAGTGGGTAGACAGGGGGGCTACACCTTC. This gives the protein CATSRRVGRQGGYTF.